These 16 T cell receptor beta chains came from one sample sequenced in a study of blood T cells in healthy people across ages (dated by TCRdb to about 2015). The library was built by means of 5' RACE. TCRdb records Illumina HiSeq 2500 as the sequencer. A second PCR of about 7 to 12 cycles was run with a J-beta primer mix and a sample-barcoded 5' primer. In TCRdb, the public reads were trimmed at Q25 with fastp and aligned with MiXCR, with productive beta chains retained. Under each unique CDR3 protein, matching rows form one entry showing the most common genes and DNA. This sample lists some 1.6 million distinct CDR3 sequences; 30% to 35% were detected once. The ten largest clones take up roughly 12% of the sample. Sequencing input: blood. The receptor set was obtained from a woman aged 30 to 39 in good health.

V is TRBV5-1 and J is TRBJ2-7; D might be TRBD2 (6 bases). CDR3 length: 17 amino acids. Germline V gene data show CDR1 as SGHRS and CDR2 as YFSETQ. V dropped 1 base and J dropped 3 bases, with 20 bases sitting between them. Here the CDR3 DNA reads TGCGCCAGCAGCTTGTCGGCGCGGCAGCGGGCCTTCTACGAGCAGTACTTC. Translation gives CASSLSARQRAFYEQYF.

This rearrangement joins TRBV2 to TRBJ1-2, with 9 bases identical to TRBD1. Trimming at V came to 4 bases and at J to 6 bases, leaving 15 bases not matched to a gene. The germline gives CDR1 SNHLY, CDR2 FYNNEI. This CDR3 region has 17 residues. This chain's CDR3 is CASSAQGAKLGGDGYTF. For the CDR3, the DNA is TGTGCCAGCAGTGCACAGGGGGCCAAGCTCGGGGGGGATGGCTACACCTTC.

This clonotype was detected only a few times. The gene calls are TRBV20-1 and TRBJ1-2; TRBD1 is a possible D gene (5 bases). This CDR3 is built from 14 residues. Germline V gene data show CDR1 as DFQATT and CDR2 as SNEGSKA (reference sequence). Trimming removed 5 bases at V and 4 bases at J, with 17 bases between. CDR3 DNA sequence: TGCAGTGCTCCCACCTTGGGGGGTGTCTATGGCTACACCTTC. As protein: CSAPTLGGVYGYTF.

The V call is TRBV12-5, the J call TRBJ2-3; 8 nucleotides agree with TRBD1. The germline CDR1 and CDR2 sequences are LGHNT and FRNRAP. This CDR3 has 17 amino acids. Trimming removed 1 base from V and 4 bases from J; junction bases left unmatched: 10. The CDR3 DNA is TGTGCTAGTGGTTTGGCAAGGACAGGGTGGCATCCAGATACGCAGTATTTT. Protein product: CASGLARTGWHPDTQYF.

This clonotype was observed a single time. Since a much larger clone is just one base distant, this may be a read error. The chain couples TRBV4-1 to TRBJ2-1, with 10 bases fitting TRBD2. Germline V lookup: CDR1 MGHRA, CDR2 YSYEKL. The CDR3 length is 15 residues. The chain's CDR3 is CAGSQVGLAVNEQFF. Written as DNA, the CDR3 is TGCGCCGGCAGCCAAGTCGGACTAGCGGTGAATGAGCAGTTCTTC.

CDR3 in amino acids: CASRSLWGMNTEAFF. CDR3 DNA: TGTGCCAGCAGGTCTTTGTGGGGGATGAACACTGAAGCTTTCTTT. The V gene is TRBV27, the J gene TRBJ1-1, with a weak D call TRBD1 (5 bases). The CDR3 consists of 15 residues. V was shortened by 6 bases and J by 0 bases, with 14 bases between the two germline ends. Looked up from germline, CDR1 is MNHEY and CDR2 is SMNVEV (reference sequence).

This clonotype was counted a few times. The rearrangement joins TRBV29-1 to TRBJ2-1; D uncertain. The length of the CDR3 is 16 residues. Germline CDR1 is SQVTM and CDR2 is ANQGSEA. Trimming pared 0 bases from V and 3 bases from J, leaving 15 bases between. DNA of the CDR3: TGCAGCGTTGAAGAGTTAATCGGGCAGAACTACAATGAGCAGTTCTTC. Amino acid sequence: CSVEELIGQNYNEQFF.

Details on this clonotype: This clone may be a read error of a much larger clone one base away. The V gene is TRBV29-1, the J gene TRBJ2-7; possible D gene TRBD2, 6 bases. Trimming removed 8 bases from V and 3 bases from J, with 17 bases in between. The CDR3 runs 13 residues. The V gene's germline CDR1 is SQVTM and CDR2 ANQGSEA. This CDR3 reads CSSGGPVGYEQYF. In DNA form, the CDR3 reads TGCAGCTCAGGAGGGCCGGTGGGCTACGAGCAGTACTTC.

This clonotype was counted ten times or more. The chain employs TRBV29-1 and TRBJ2-7; TRBD1 aligns across 7 bases. Per germline, CDR1 SQVTM and CDR2 ANQGSEA. CDR3 length equals 14 residues. With V trimmed by 6 bases and J by 2 bases, 10 bases remained unmatched. CDR3 sequence (DNA): TGCAGCGTCCAACAGACAGGGATCACCTACGAGCAGTACTTC. Amino acid sequence: CSVQQTGITYEQYF.

V gene TRBV25-1 combines with J gene TRBJ1-2; 9 nucleotides match TRBD1. V lost 6 bases, J lost 3 bases, and 2 bases stayed unmatched. This CDR3 has 13 residues. Per germline, CDR1 MGHDK and CDR2 SYGVNS. The DNA of the CDR3 is TGTGCCAGCAGAGGGGACAGGGACTATGGCTACACCTTC. It codes for CASRGDRDYGYTF.

This clonotype was detected many times. This rearrangement joins TRBV27 to TRBJ2-1; D gene unclear. The CDR3 covers 14 residues. Trimming cost V 5 bases and J 0 bases, with 8 bases left between them. Germline lookup yields CDR1 MNHEY and CDR2 SMNVEV (reference sequence). The CDR3 sequence: CASSPVGSYNEQFF. As DNA, the CDR3 is TGTGCCAGCAGTCCCGTTGGCTCCTACAATGAGCAGTTCTTC.

This rearrangement joins TRBV7-3 to TRBJ2-3; 9 bases are a match to TRBD2. After removal of 1 base from V and 2 bases from J, the junction contained 7 bases not matched to a gene. Germline V gene data show CDR1 as SGHTA and CDR2 as FQGTGA. The CDR3 loop spans 17 amino acids. This chain's CDR3 is CASSLIGAGGPTDTQYF. The CDR3 bases are TGTGCCAGCAGCTTAATAGGGGCGGGGGGGCCCACAGATACGCAGTATTTT.

This clonotype turned up a few times. The rearrangement joins TRBV4-1 to TRBJ2-7, with TRBD1 as a possible D gene (6 bases). The CDR3 is 15 residues long. Per the germline V gene, CDR1 is MGHRA and CDR2 is YSYEKL. Trimming took 5 bases from V and 1 from J, leaving 15 bases between them. The CDR3, as DNA: TGCGCCAGCAGCACCCCAGGACAGACATCCTACGAGCAGTACTTC. This encodes CASSTPGQTSYEQYF.

The sample holds a few counts of this clonotype. The chain couples TRBV5-1 to TRBJ2-3; maybe TRBD2 (6 bases). The CDR3 consists of 15 residues. V lost 0 bases and J 2 bases, leaving 10 bases between the germline ends. Germline V gene lookup returns CDR1 SGHRS and CDR2 YFSETQ. The CDR3 loop is CASSLERGYTDTQYF. CDR3 in DNA: TGCGCCAGCAGCTTGGAACGGGGGTACACAGATACGCAGTATTTT.

This chain uses TRBV5-1 with TRBJ2-7, with 8 bases matching TRBD2. The CDR3 is 15 amino acids. Per the germline V gene, CDR1 is SGHRS and CDR2 is YFSETQ. Trimming removed 3 bases from V and 2 bases from J; junction bases left unmatched: 7. The CDR3 DNA reads TGCGCCAGCAGCTGGGCGTTAGCGGGGACCTACGAGCAGTACTTC. Translation: CASSWALAGTYEQYF.

Only one count was recorded for this clonotype. This chain connects TRBV15 to TRBJ1-2, with TRBD1 as a possible D gene (5 bases). The CDR3 loop spans 14 amino acids. In germline, CDR1 is LNHNV, CDR2 YYDKDF (reference sequence). V was shortened by 3 bases and J by 3 bases, with 11 bases between the two germline ends. The CDR3 reads CATSREGTDYGYTF. Written as DNA, the CDR3 is TGTGCCACCAGCAGGGAAGGGACGGACTATGGCTACACCTTC.